The TCR beta chain under discussion was sequenced for a study of PD-L1 blockade in urothelial cancer. Study-level background: Prior chemotherapy regimens per patient numbered 0 to 3.

As for time point: peripheral blood 6 weeks after treatment start. V gave up 6 bases and J gave up 6 bases; unmatched junction bases: 10. The length of the CDR3 is 15 residues. Germline CDR1 reads SGHTA; CDR2 reads FQGNSA. TCRdb keeps only in-frame clones here, not all; method: immunoSEQ multiplex PCR. The sample holds more than 60,000 clones, about nine tenths seen once. This sample comprised PBMCs, obtained around atezolizumab (anti-PD-L1) treatment. The gene calls are TRBV7-2 and TRBJ2-7; TRBD2 matches 11 bases. The receptor was isolated from a man aged 55-75 years with urothelial cancer. The CDR3 nucleotides are TGTGCCAGCAGACCCAGCAGGCTAGCGGGAGGCGAGCAGTACTTC. It encodes CASRPSRLAGGEQYF.